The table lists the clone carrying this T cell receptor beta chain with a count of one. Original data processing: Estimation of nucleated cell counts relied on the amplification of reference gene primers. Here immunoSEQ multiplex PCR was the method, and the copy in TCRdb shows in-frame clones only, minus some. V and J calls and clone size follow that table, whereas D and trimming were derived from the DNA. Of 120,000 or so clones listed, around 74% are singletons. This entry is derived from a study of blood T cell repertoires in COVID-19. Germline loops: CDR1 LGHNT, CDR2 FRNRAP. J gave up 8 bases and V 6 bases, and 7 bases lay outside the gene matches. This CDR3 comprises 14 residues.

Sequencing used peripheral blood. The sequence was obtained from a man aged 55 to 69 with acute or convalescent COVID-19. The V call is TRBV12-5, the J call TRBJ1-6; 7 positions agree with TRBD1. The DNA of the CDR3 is TGTGCTAGTGGGAAACAGGGGTTGGATTCACCCCTCCACTTT. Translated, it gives CASGKQGLDSPLHF.